Here is one T cell receptor (beta chain) with its context. Produced via immunoSEQ multiplex PCR; TCRdb's table is partial and in-frame only. The profile covers tens of thousands of clones, with approximately 90% appearing a single time and approximately 10% taken by the ten largest. Described time point: baseline, week 1 (first vaccination visit). Sample treatment: pre-vaccination baseline after standard-of-care therapy. Every donor had a new WHO grade 3 or 4 astrocytoma that was IDH1-mutant, with loss of nuclear ATRX. The sample is drawn from a study of a mutant IDH1 vaccine in newly diagnosed glioma. Overall study context: Treated patients comprised about 60% males and about 38% females, mean age around 40 years. Before enrollment, patients got radiotherapy alone, temozolomide alone, or mostly the combination.

The germline V gene has CDR1 LNHNV and CDR2 YYDKDF (reference sequence). V was clipped by 4 bases and J by 15 bases; unmatched bases: 16. This CDR3 region has 15 residues. The TCR originated in a man younger than 45 with glioma. This material consisted of PBMCs, taken from a glioma patient treated with radiotherapy, temozolomide or both. The V and J genes are TRBV15 and TRBJ1-4; TRBD1 matches 8 bases. The CDR3 region is CATSKGQGKGKTVFF. The CDR3 DNA follows: TGTGCCACCAGCAAAGGACAGGGAAAGGGAAAAACGGTGTTTTTT.